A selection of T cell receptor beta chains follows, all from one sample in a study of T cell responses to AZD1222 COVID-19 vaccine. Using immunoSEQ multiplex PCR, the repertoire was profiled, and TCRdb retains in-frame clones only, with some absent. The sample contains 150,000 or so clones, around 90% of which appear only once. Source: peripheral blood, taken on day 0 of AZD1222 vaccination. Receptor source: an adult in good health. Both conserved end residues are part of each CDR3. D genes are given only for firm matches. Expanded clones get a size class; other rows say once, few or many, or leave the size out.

CASSLTGNTEAFF,TGTGCCAGCAGTTTAACCGGGAACACTGAAGCTTTCTTT,NA,TRBJ1-1,13,TRBV28,NA
CASDGMNTEAFF,TGTGCCAGCGATGGGATGAACACTGAAGCTTTCTTT,NA,TRBJ1-1,12,TRBV28,NA
CASGPRVRGSNQPQHF,TGTGCCAGCGGACCACGGGTCAGGGGAAGCAATCAGCCCCAGCATTTT,NA,TRBJ1-5,16,TRBV7-6,NA
CASSLRTSRSYNEQFF,TGTGCCAGCAGCCTCCGGACTAGTCGCTCCTACAATGAGCAGTTCTTC,TRBD2,TRBJ2-1,16,TRBV13,NA
CASSVGGLAGIYNEQFF,TGTGCCAGCAGCGTAGGGGGACTAGCAGGAATCTACAATGAGCAGTTCTTC,TRBD2,TRBJ2-1,17,TRBV9,NA
CASTHSGQGFNTIYF,TGTGCCAGCACCCACTCGGGACAGGGGTTCAACACCATATATTTT,TRBD1,TRBJ1-3,15,TRBV28,NA
CASFTGILAPSTDTQYF,TGTGCCAGCTTCACGGGCATACTAGCGCCAAGCACAGATACGCAGTATTTT,TRBD2,TRBJ2-3,17,TRBV28,NA
CASTEQGLVFGYTF,TGTGCCAGCACTGAACAGGGATTGGTTTTCGGCTACACCTTC,NA,TRBJ1-2,14,TRBV19,NA
CATSDPPGPKSSYNEQFF,TGTGCCACCAGTGATCCTCCCGGACCGAAAAGCTCCTACAATGAGCAGTTCTTC,NA,TRBJ2-1,18,TRBV24-1,NA
CASSLQGASYEQYF,TGTGCCAGCAGCCTACAGGGGGCGTCCTACGAGCAGTACTTC,TRBD1,TRBJ2-7,14,TRBV6-5,NA
CASSVTGNTEAFF,TGTGCCAGCAGTGTCACAGGGAACACTGAAGCTTTCTTT,NA,TRBJ1-1,13,TRBV12-3/TRBV12-4,NA
CASSFRLDNSYNSPLHF,TGTGCCAGCAGTTTCCGTCTCGATAACTCCTATAATTCACCCCTCCACTTT,NA,TRBJ1-6,17,TRBV27,NA
CASSLGGGGTDTQYF,TGTGCCAGCAGCTTAGGTGGAGGGGGCACAGATACGCAGTATTTT,NA,TRBJ2-3,15,TRBV7-3,NA
CASSEARNGAEAFF,TGTGCCAGCAGTGAAGCTCGAAATGGAGCTGAAGCTTTCTTT,NA,TRBJ1-1,14,TRBV6-1,NA
CASSLKGFGQPQHF,TGTGCCAGCAGTTTAAAGGGCTTTGGGCAGCCCCAGCATTTT,NA,TRBJ1-5,14,TRBV28,NA
CSASVATVSETQYF,TGCAGTGCTAGTGTGGCAACAGTTTCCGAGACCCAGTACTTC,NA,TRBJ2-5,14,TRBV20-1,NA
CSVAPSNEQFF,TGCAGCGTTGCCCCCTCTAATGAGCAGTTCTTC,NA,TRBJ2-1,11,TRBV29-1,NA
CASRPLGTGANVLTF,TGTGCCAGCAGACCCCTAGGGACTGGGGCCAACGTCCTGACTTTC,NA,TRBJ2-6,15,TRBV3-1/TRBV3-2,once
CASSLGGMNTEAFF,TGTGCCAGCAGCTTAGGGGGCATGAACACTGAAGCTTTCTTT,NA,TRBJ1-1,14,TRBV7-3,NA
CATTQGVTQPQHF,TGTGCCACAACCCAGGGGGTCACTCAGCCCCAGCATTTT,TRBD1,TRBJ1-5,13,TRBV10-3,NA
CASSYRQRVNTEAFF,TGTGCCAGCAGTTACCGACAGCGAGTGAACACTGAAGCTTTCTTT,NA,TRBJ1-1,15,TRBV6-5,once
CAWSALGGNEKLFF,TGTGCCTGGAGTGCCCTAGGGGGGAATGAAAAACTGTTTTTT,NA,TRBJ1-4,14,TRBV30,NA
CASSLVSGLNEKLFF,TGCGCCAGCAGCTTGGTGTCAGGCCTAAATGAAAAACTGTTTTTT,NA,TRBJ1-4,15,TRBV5-1,NA
CASSLASGPLEQYF,TGCGCCAGCAGCTTGGCCTCGGGGCCCCTCGAGCAGTACTTC,NA,TRBJ2-7,14,TRBV5-1,NA
CASSPGWMNTEAFF,TGTGCCAGCAGTCCAGGGTGGATGAACACTGAAGCTTTCTTT,NA,TRBJ1-1,14,TRBV6-5,NA
CASSQSLGTYNEQFF,TGCGCCAGCAGCCAATCCCTAGGGACCTACAATGAGCAGTTCTTC,NA,TRBJ2-1,15,TRBV4-3,NA
CASSLVASGGGEQFF,TGTGCCAGCAGCTTAGTGGCTAGCGGGGGGGGCGAGCAGTTCTTC,TRBD2,TRBJ2-1,15,TRBV7-6,NA
CASSLSGGPNEKLFF,TGTGCCAGCAGCTTGTCAGGGGGCCCTAATGAAAAACTGTTTTTT,TRBD1,TRBJ1-4,15,TRBV5-4,NA
CASSSPGLTKHGYTF,TGTGCCAGCAGCTCGCCTGGCCTTACAAAGCATGGCTACACCTTC,NA,TRBJ1-2,15,TRBV7-9,NA
CASRLVFVPSTDTQYF,TGTGCAAGTCGCTTAGTTTTTGTACCGAGCACAGATACGCAGTATTTT,NA,TRBJ2-3,16,TRBV12-2,NA
CASSLGGSFNRGPLYGYTF,TGCGCCAGCAGCTTGGGGGGATCCTTTAACAGGGGGCCACTCTATGGCTACACCTTC,TRBD1,TRBJ1-2,19,TRBV5-1,NA
CASSQVHTGGSGNTIYF,TGCGCCAGCAGCCAAGTTCATACGGGTGGCTCTGGAAACACCATATATTTT,NA,TRBJ1-3,17,TRBV4-3,NA
CACATHTTNEKLFF,TGTGCCTGCGCAACCCATACAACTAATGAAAAACTGTTTTTT,NA,TRBJ1-4,14,TRBV30,NA
CASALSRGSTEAFF,TGTGCTAGTGCCTTGAGTCGGGGTAGCACTGAAGCTTTCTTT,NA,TRBJ1-1,14,TRBV12-5,NA
CASTQDNTGELFF,TGTGCCAGCACACAAGATAACACCGGGGAGCTGTTTTTT,NA,TRBJ2-2,13,TRBV6-1,NA
CASTAAGQLSDTQYF,TGTGCCAGCACCGCTGCGGGACAGCTGTCAGATACGCAGTATTTT,NA,TRBJ2-3,15,TRBV28,NA